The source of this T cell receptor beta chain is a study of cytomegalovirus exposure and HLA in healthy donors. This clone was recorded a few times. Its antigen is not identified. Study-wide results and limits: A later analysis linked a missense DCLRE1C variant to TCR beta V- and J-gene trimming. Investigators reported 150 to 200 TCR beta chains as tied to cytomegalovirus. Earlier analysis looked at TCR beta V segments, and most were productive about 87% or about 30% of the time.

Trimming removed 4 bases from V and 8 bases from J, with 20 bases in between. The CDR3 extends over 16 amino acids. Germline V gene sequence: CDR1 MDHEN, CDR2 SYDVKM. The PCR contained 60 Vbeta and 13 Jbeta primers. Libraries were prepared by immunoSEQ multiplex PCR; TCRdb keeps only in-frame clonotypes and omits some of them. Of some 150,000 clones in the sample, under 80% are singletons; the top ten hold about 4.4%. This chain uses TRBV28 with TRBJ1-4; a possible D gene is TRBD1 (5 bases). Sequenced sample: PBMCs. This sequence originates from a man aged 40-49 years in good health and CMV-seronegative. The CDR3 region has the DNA TGTGCCAGCAGTTCTCCGACTCGACAGCTAGAGGAAAAACTGTTTTTT. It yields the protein CASSSPTRQLEEKLFF.